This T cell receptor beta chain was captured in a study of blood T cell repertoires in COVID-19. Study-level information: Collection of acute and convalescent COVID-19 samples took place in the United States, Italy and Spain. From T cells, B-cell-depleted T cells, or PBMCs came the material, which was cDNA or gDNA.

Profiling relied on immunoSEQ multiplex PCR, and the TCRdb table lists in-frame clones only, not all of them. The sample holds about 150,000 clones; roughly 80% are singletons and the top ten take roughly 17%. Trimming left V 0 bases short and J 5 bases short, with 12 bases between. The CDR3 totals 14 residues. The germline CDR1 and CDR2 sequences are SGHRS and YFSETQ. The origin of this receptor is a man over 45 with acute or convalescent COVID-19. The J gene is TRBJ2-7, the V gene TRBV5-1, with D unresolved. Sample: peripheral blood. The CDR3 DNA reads TGCGCCAGCAGCTTGGAAAACTCCCTCGACGAGCAGTACTTC. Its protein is CASSLENSLDEQYF.